This TCR beta chain appears in the sequencing data of a study of T-cell reconstitution after alpha-beta-depleted transplantation in children. Germline V lookup: CDR1 ENHRY, CDR2 SYGVKD. Unmatched junction bases numbered 8, after V lost 4 bases and J lost 9 bases. This CDR3 contains 14 residues. As it was prepared, the TCRbeta library received unique molecular identifiers. TCRdb analysed the PCR reads with MiXCR anew, one entry per CDR3 protein. The data show approximately 400,000 distinct CDR3 sequences, 9.5% to 13% seen once. This clonotype was detected only a few times. This material consisted of PBMCs from the stem cell graft donor, taken from the stem cell graft. The sequence was collected from a human donor who donated a stem cell graft to a child with acute myeloid leukemia. This sequence joins TRBV10-3 and TRBJ1-5, with TRBD1 matching 8 bases. CDR3 protein: CAISAGQEFGPQHF. As DNA, the CDR3 is TGTGCCATCAGTGCGGGACAGGAGTTCGGGCCCCAGCATTTT.